This TCR beta chain is drawn from a study of blood T cells in healthy people across ages. Study results and limitations: Unknown CMV status may confound age-related changes in expanded clones.

The authors ran a second PCR of roughly 6 to 12 cycles using a sample-barcoded 5' primer and a J-beta primer mix. TCRdb used MiXCR to reprocess the 5' RACE reads, holding one entry per CDR3 protein. The sample consists of fewer than 1.5 million distinct CDR3 sequences, approximately 40% of them appearing once. With respect to this clonotype: Its specificity is not known. The junction departs from germline at one end; a sequencing error may be responsible.

From germline, CDR1 is SSHAT and CDR2 FNYEAQ (reference sequence). The CDR3 consists of 14 residues. Material: blood. The TCR comes from a woman aged 18 to 35 in good health. The J gene is TRBJ2-2, the V gene TRBV7-7; a possible D gene is TRBD2 (7 bases). CDR3 sequence (DNA): TGTGCTAGCAGCTCCGGGGGGCCCACCGGGGAGCTGTTTTTT. This translates into CASSSGGPTGELFF.